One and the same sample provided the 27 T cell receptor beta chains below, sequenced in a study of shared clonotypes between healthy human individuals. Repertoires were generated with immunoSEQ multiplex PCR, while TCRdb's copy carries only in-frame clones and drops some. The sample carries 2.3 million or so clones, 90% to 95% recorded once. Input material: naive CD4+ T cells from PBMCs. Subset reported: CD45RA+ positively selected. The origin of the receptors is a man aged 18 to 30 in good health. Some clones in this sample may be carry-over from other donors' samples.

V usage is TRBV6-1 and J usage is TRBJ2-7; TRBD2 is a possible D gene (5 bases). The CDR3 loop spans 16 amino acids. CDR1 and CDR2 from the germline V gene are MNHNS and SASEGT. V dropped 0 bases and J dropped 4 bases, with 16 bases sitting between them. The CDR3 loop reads CASSEAGTGGRYEQYF. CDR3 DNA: TGTGCCAGCAGTGAAGCCGGAACTGGAGGTAGATACGAGCAGTACTTC.

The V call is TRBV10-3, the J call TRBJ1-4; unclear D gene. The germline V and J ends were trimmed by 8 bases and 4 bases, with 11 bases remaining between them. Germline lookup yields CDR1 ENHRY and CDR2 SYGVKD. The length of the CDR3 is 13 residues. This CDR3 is CAIGPGFNEKLFF. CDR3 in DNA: TGTGCCATCGGCCCCGGGTTTAATGAAAAACTGTTTTTT.

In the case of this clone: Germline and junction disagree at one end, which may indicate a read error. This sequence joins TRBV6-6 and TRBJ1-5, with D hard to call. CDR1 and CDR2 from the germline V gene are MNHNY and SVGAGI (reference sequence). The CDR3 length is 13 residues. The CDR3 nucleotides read TGTGCCAGCAGTCACTCCCGCAATCAGCCCCAGCATTTT. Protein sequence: CASSHSRNQPQHF.

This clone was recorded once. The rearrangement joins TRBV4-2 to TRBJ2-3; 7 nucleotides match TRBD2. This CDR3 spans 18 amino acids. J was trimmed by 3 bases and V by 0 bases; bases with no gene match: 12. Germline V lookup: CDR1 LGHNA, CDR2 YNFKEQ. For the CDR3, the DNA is TGTGCCAGCAGCCAAGATTGGCGGGTCGCGGGAGTAACAGATACGCAGTATTTT. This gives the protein CASSQDWRVAGVTDTQYF.

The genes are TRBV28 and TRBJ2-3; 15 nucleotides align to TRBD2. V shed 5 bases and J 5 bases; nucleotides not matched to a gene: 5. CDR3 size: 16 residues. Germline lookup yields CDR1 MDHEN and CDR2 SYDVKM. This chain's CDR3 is CASSGTSGRWVDTQYF. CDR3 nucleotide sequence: TGTGCCAGCAGTGGGACTAGCGGGAGGTGGGTAGATACGCAGTATTTT.

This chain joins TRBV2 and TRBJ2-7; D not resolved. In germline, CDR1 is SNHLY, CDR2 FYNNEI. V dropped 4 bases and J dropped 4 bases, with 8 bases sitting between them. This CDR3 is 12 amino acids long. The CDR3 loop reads CASSGVEYEQYF. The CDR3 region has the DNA TGTGCCAGCAGTGGGGTAGAGTACGAGCAGTACTTC. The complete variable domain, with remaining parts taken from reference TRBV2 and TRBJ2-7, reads EPEVTQTPSHQVTQMGQEVILRCVPISNHLYFYWYRQILGQKVEFLVSFYNNEISEKSEIFDDQFSVERPDGSNFTLKIRSTKLEDSAMYFCASSGVEYEQYFGPGTRLTVT.

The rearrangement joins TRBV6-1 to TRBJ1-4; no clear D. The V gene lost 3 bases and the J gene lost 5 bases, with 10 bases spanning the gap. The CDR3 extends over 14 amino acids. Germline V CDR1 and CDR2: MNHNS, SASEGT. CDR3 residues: CASSEAVLNEKLFF. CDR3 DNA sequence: TGTGCCAGCAGTGAGGCGGTATTGAATGAAAAACTGTTTTTT.

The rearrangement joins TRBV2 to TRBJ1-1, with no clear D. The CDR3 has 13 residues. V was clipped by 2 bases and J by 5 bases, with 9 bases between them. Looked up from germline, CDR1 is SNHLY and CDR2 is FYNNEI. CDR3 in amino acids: CASSERYTTEAFF. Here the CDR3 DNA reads TGTGCCAGCAGTGAAAGGTACACGACTGAAGCTTTCTTT.

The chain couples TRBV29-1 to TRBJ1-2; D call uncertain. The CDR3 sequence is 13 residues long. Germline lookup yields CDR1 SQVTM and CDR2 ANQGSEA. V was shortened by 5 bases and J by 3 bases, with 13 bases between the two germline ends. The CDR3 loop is CSVRTPVYYGYTF. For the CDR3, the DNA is TGCAGCGTTCGAACGCCGGTCTACTATGGCTACACCTTC.

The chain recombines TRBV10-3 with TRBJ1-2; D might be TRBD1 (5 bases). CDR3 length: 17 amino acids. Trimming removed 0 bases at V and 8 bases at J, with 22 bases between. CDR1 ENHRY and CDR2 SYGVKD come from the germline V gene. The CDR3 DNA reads TGTGCCATCAGTGAGTCGGGGGGTCTGGGTGATTTGCGAGGCTACACCTTC. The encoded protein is CAISESGGLGDLRGYTF.

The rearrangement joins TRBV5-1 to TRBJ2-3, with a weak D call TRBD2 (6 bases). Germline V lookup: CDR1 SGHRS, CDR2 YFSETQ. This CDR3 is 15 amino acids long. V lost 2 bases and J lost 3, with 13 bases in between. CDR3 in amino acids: CASSLRGGITDTQYF. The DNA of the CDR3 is TGCGCCAGCAGCTTAAGGGGCGGGATTACAGATACGCAGTATTTT. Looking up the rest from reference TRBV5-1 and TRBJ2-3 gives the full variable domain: KAGVTQTPRYLIKTRGQQVTLSCSPISGHRSVSWYQQTPGQGLQFLFEYFSETQRNKGNFPGRFSGRQFSNSRSEMNVSTLELGDSALYLCASSLRGGITDTQYFGPGTRLTVL.

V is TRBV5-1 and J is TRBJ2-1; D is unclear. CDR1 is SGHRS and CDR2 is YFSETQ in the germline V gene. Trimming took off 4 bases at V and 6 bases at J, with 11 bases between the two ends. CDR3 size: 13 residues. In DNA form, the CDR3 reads TGCGCCAGCAGCCAAGACACTCTCAATGAGCAGTTCTTC. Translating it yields CASSQDTLNEQFF.

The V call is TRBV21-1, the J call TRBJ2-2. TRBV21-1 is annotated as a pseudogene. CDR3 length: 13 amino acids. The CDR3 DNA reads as TGTGCCACCGTAAGGGTGAACACCGGGGAGCTGTTTTTT. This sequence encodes CATVRVNTGELFF.

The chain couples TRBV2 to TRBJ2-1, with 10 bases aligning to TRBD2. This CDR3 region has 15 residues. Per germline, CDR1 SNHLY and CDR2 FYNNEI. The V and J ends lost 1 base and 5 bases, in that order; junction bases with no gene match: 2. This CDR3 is CASSEELAGNNEQFF. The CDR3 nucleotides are TGTGCCAGCAGTGAAGAACTAGCGGGAAACAATGAGCAGTTCTTC.

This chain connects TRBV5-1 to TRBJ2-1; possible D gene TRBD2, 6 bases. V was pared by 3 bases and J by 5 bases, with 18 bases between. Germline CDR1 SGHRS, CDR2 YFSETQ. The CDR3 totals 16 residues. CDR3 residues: CASSSLLSGIDNEQFF. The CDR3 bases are TGCGCCAGCAGCTCCTTACTTAGCGGAATCGACAATGAGCAGTTCTTC.

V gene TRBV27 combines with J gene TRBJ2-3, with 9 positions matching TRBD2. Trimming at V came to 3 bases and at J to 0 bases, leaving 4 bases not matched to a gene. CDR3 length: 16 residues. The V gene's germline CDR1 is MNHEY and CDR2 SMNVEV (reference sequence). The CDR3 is CASSFRAGGSTDTQYF. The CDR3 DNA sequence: TGTGCCAGCAGTTTCAGAGCGGGAGGCAGCACAGATACGCAGTATTTT.

CDR3 protein: CASSTGTVGQPQHF. The CDR3 DNA reads as TGCGCCAGCAGCACCGGGACAGTTGGGCAGCCCCAGCATTTT. J is TRBJ1-5 and V is TRBV5-1; 7 nucleotides line up with TRBD1. Unmatched junction bases numbered 8, after V lost 4 bases and J lost 7 bases. This CDR3 comprises 14 residues. CDR1 SGHRS and CDR2 YFSETQ come from the germline V gene. The variable domain in full, completed from reference TRBV5-1 and TRBJ1-5, reads KAGVTQTPRYLIKTRGQQVTLSCSPISGHRSVSWYQQTPGQGLQFLFEYFSETQRNKGNFPGRFSGRQFSNSRSEMNVSTLELGDSALYLCASSTGTVGQPQHFGDGTRLSIL.

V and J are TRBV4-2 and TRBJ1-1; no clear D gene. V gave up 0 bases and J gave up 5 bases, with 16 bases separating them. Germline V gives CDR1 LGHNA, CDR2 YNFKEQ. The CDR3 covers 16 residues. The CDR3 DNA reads TGTGCCAGCAGCCAAGATGTTCGGGTGGGAGGGACTGAAGCTTTCTTT. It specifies CASSQDVRVGGTEAFF.

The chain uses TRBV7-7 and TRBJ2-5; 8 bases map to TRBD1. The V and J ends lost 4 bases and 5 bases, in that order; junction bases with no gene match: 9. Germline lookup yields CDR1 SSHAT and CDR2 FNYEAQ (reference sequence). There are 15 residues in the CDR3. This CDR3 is CASSSGTGLRETQYF. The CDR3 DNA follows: TGTGCCAGCAGCTCCGGGACAGGCCTCCGGGAGACCCAGTACTTC. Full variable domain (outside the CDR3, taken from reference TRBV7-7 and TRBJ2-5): GAGVSQSPRYKVTKRGQDVTLRCDPISSHATLYWYQQALGQGPEFLTYFNYEAQPDKSGLPSDRFSAERPEGSISTLTIQRTEQRDSAMYRCASSSGTGLRETQYFGPGTRLLVL.

The CDR3 nucleotides are TGTGCCAGCAGCCGACAGGTGCTTAGAGAGTACTTC. This encodes CASSRQVLREYF. The rearrangement uses TRBV6-4 and TRBJ2-7; D might be TRBD1 (6 bases). This CDR3 is 12 amino acids long. Germline V CDR1 and CDR2: MRHNA, SNTAGT. Trimming stripped 6 bases from V and 11 bases from J, with 17 bases between.

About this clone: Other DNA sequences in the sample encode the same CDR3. CDR3 sequence reads: CASSLGQGTEAFF. CDR3 DNA sequence: TGTGCCAGCTCTCTAGGACAGGGCACTGAAGCTTTCTTT. The genes are TRBV18 and TRBJ1-1, with 8 positions matching TRBD1. The CDR3 runs to 13 residues. The V segment lost 6 bases and the J segment 4 bases; nucleotides outside the gene matches: 4. Germline V lookup: CDR1 KGHSH, CDR2 LQKENI.

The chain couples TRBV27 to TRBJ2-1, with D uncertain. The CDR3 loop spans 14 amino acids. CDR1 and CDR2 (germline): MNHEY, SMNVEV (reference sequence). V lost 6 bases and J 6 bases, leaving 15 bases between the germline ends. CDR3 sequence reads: CASSPDRWGNEQFF. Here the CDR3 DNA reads TGTGCCAGCAGCCCAGATCGGTGGGGCAATGAGCAGTTCTTC.

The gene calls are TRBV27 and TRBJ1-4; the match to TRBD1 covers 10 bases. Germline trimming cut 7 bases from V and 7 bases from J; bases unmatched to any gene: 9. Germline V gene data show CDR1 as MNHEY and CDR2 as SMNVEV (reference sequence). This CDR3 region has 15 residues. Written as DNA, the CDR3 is TGTGCCAGCACCCCTTTTGGGACAGGGGTTGAAAAACTGTTTTTT. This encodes CASTPFGTGVEKLFF.

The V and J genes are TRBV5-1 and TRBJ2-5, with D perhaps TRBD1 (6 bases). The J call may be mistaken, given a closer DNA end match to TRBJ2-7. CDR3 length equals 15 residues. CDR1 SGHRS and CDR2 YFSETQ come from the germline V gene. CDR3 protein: CASSPKGQLSYEQYF. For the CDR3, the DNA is TGCGCCAGCAGCCCGAAAGGACAGCTCTCCTACGAGCAGTACTTC.

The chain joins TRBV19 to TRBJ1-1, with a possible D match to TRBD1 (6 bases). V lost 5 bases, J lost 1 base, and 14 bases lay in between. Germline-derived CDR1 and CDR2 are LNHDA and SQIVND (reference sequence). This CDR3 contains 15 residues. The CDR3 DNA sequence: TGTGCCAGTAGTTCATCCGGGACACCGAACACTGAAGCTTTCTTT. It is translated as CASSSSGTPNTEAFF.

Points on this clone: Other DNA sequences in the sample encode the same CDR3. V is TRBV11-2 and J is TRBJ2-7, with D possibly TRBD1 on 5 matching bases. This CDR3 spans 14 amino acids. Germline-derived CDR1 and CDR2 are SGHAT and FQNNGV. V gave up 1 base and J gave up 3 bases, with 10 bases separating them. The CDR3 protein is CASSLVGRVYEQYF. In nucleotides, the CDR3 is TGTGCCAGCAGCTTAGTTGGCAGGGTCTACGAGCAGTACTTC.

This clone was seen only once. The CDR3 region has the DNA TGTGCCAGCAGTTACTACAGGGGCACCTACAATGAGCAGTTCTTC. It codes for CASSYYRGTYNEQFF. V usage is TRBV28 and J usage is TRBJ2-1; 7 nucleotides align to TRBD1. The trim removed 4 bases at V and 2 bases at J, leaving 5 bases unmatched. There are 15 residues in the CDR3. Germline loops: CDR1 MDHEN, CDR2 SYDVKM.